This is a list of T cell receptor beta chains from one sample in a study of control samples from healthy donors and cancer patients. The data were produced by immunoSEQ multiplex PCR, yet TCRdb's version contains in-frame clones alone and is incomplete. Of around 83,000 clones in the sample, roughly 93% were seen once. Input material: PBMCs. All receptors derive from a woman in her thirties or forties with lung cancer. Both conserved end residues are part of each CDR3. A D gene is named only where the DNA matches it firmly. Size tells how often a clone was seen (once, few, many) or the class of an expanded clone, and some rows leave it out.

v_call	j_call	clone_size	d_call	cdr3_nt	cdr3_aa
TRBV27	TRBJ2-7	NA	NA	TGTGCCAGCAGCCCTGAGGAGGGGTATTCGGCGTACTTC	CASSPEEGYSAYF
TRBV7-9	TRBJ2-7	NA	NA	TGTGCCAGCAGCCCCAGGACTTACGAGCAGTACTTC	CASSPRTYEQYF
TRBV6-5	TRBJ2-7	NA	TRBD1	TGTGCCAGCAGTTCACCGGGACAGGGGGCGGACGAGCAGTACTTC	CASSSPGQGADEQYF
TRBV9	TRBJ1-6	NA	NA	TGTGCCAGCAGCGTTTCCGGGGAGGCGGTTGATTCACCCCTCCACTTT	CASSVSGEAVDSPLHF
TRBV6-5	TRBJ1-2	NA	NA	TGTGCCAGCTACTTCAGGGAACCCAGCGGCTACACCTTC	CASYFREPSGYTF
TRBV7-8	TRBJ2-3	once	TRBD1	TGTGCCAGCAGCTACAGGGGGCCTAGCACAGATACGCAGTATTTT	CASSYRGPSTDTQYF
TRBV27	TRBJ1-2	NA	TRBD1	TGTGCCAGCAGAAAGCGGGACAGGGATGGCTACACCTTC	CASRKRDRDGYTF
TRBV18	TRBJ1-3	NA	TRBD1	TGTGCCAGCTCAGCGGGACAGGGGATTTCCTCTGGAAACACCATATATTTT	CASSAGQGISSGNTIYF
TRBV6-6	TRBJ1-1	NA	NA	TGTGCCAGCAAGGGGACATCGAACACTGAAGCTTTCTTT	CASKGTSNTEAFF
TRBV11-3	TRBJ2-2	NA	NA	TGTGCCAGCAGCTCGGACAGATCCACCGGGGAGCTGTTTTTT	CASSSDRSTGELFF
TRBV6-5	TRBJ2-7	NA	NA	TGTGCCAGCCCCGGGCAGTCCTACGAGCAGTACTTC	CASPGQSYEQYF
TRBV11-3	TRBJ2-2	NA	TRBD2	TGTGCCAGCAGCTTAGAGGGGGGACTAAGTCACACCGGGGAGCTGTTTTTT	CASSLEGGLSHTGELFF
TRBV7-6	TRBJ1-4	NA	TRBD1	TGTGCCAGCAGCCCCGAGGGACAGGCGGTACTGTTTTTT	CASSPEGQAVLFF
TRBV30	TRBJ2-7	NA	TRBD1	TGTGCCTGGAGTCGGGACAGGGGCTCCTACGAGCAGTACTTC	CAWSRDRGSYEQYF
TRBV14	TRBJ1-2	NA	TRBD1	TGTGCCAGCAGCGTCTATGACAGGGAGGGCTACACCTTC	CASSVYDREGYTF
TRBV5-1	TRBJ2-5	NA	TRBD1	TGCGCCAGCAGCATGACAGGGGTCCAAGAGACCCAGTACTTC	CASSMTGVQETQYF
TRBV19	TRBJ2-3	NA	NA	TGTGCCAGTAGTATAGAGGGGCATAGCACAGATACGCAGTATTTT	CASSIEGHSTDTQYF
TRBV18	TRBJ1-2	NA	NA	TGTGCCAGCTCACCACTTACACCGCCGGATGGCTACACCTTC	CASSPLTPPDGYTF
TRBV5-4	TRBJ2-3	NA	NA	TGTGCCAGCAGCTTGATTAGCGACACAGATACGCAGTATTTT	CASSLISDTDTQYF
TRBV28	TRBJ1-3	NA	NA	TGTGCCAGCAGTTTAGATCAGGTCGGAAACACCATATATTTT	CASSLDQVGNTIYF
TRBV30	TRBJ2-1	NA	NA	TGTGCCTGGAGCGGCAGCTCCTACAATGAGCAGTTCTTC	CAWSGSSYNEQFF
TRBV18	TRBJ2-1	NA	NA	TGTGCCAGCTCACCACCCAAGTTCCCCTTGTACAATGAGCAGTTCTTC	CASSPPKFPLYNEQFF
TRBV12-5	TRBJ2-7	NA	NA	TGTGCTAGTGGTTTGGCCATTGGGGGGGCCGCAAAAGGGGACGAGCAGTACTTC	CASGLAIGGAAKGDEQYF
TRBV19	TRBJ1-5	NA	NA	TGTGCCAGTAGTTTGGGGGTTCGGAGCAATCAGCCCCAGCATTTT	CASSLGVRSNQPQHF
TRBV27	TRBJ1-4	NA	NA	TGTGCCAGCAGTTTTGGGGGGGCGACTAATGAAAAACTGTTTTTT	CASSFGGATNEKLFF
TRBV7-6	TRBJ1-2	NA	TRBD1	TGTGCCAGCAGCTCCTGGACAGGGGGCGCGCGGGGCTATGGCTACACCTTC	CASSSWTGGARGYGYTF
TRBV2	TRBJ2-1	NA	NA	TGTGCCAGCAGTGATGCTAGCGTGTACAATGAGCAGTTCTTC	CASSDASVYNEQFF
TRBV6-5	TRBJ1-3	few	TRBD1	TGTGCCAGCAGGAACCCACAGGGGACTGGAAACACCATATATTTT	CASRNPQGTGNTIYF
TRBV6-5	TRBJ2-3	NA	NA	TGTGCCAGCAGTTCCGAGGGGGATACGCAGTATTTT	CASSSEGDTQYF
TRBV6-5	TRBJ1-6	NA	NA	TGTGCCAGCAGTTCCAGTCCGGGTAACGATTCACCCCTCCACTTT	CASSSSPGNDSPLHF
TRBV3-1/TRBV3-2	TRBJ1-3	NA	NA	TGTGCCAGCAGCCAAATGCCCGGAAACACCATATATTTT	CASSQMPGNTIYF
TRBV18	TRBJ2-2	NA	NA	TGTGCCAGCCGAGAATCCGCGAACACCGGGGAGCTGTTTTTT	CASRESANTGELFF
TRBV4-1	TRBJ1-5	NA	NA	TGCGCCAGCAGCCAAGACAGGGTCCAGCCCCAGCATTTT	CASSQDRVQPQHF
TRBV27	TRBJ2-7	NA	NA	TGTGCCAGCAGTTACCGGCAGGGCATCTACGAGCAGTACTTC	CASSYRQGIYEQYF
TRBV5-1	TRBJ1-4	NA	NA	TGCGCCAGCAGCTTGGGAGGGGAGGCCGAAAAACTGTTTTTT	CASSLGGEAEKLFF
TRBV18	TRBJ2-2	NA	NA	TGTGCCAGCTCACCACCAGGGTTCGACACCGGGGAGCTGTTTTTT	CASSPPGFDTGELFF
TRBV24-1	TRBJ1-5	NA	NA	TGTGCCACCAGCAAGGGGGTTGGTCAGCCCCAGCATTTT	CATSKGVGQPQHF
TRBV27	TRBJ1-1	NA	NA	TGTGCCAGCAGTTTCCGCACGTACACTGAAGCTTTCTTT	CASSFRTYTEAFF
TRBV10-1	TRBJ2-1	NA	NA	TGCGCCAGCAGTGAGGGGTTCGGAGTAAATGAGCAGTTCTTC	CASSEGFGVNEQFF
TRBV28	TRBJ2-7	once	TRBD1	TGTGCCAGCAGGGGAGGGACAGGGTACGAGCAGTACTTC	CASRGGTGYEQYF
TRBV7-8	TRBJ2-7	NA	TRBD2	TGTGCCAGCAGCTTTAGCGGGGGGGCCAGGGAGCAGTACTTC	CASSFSGGAREQYF
TRBV7-8	TRBJ2-2	once	TRBD2	TGTGCCAGCAGCTTAGCCGGACTAGCGGGGGCCAACACCGGGGAGCTGTTTTTT	CASSLAGLAGANTGELFF